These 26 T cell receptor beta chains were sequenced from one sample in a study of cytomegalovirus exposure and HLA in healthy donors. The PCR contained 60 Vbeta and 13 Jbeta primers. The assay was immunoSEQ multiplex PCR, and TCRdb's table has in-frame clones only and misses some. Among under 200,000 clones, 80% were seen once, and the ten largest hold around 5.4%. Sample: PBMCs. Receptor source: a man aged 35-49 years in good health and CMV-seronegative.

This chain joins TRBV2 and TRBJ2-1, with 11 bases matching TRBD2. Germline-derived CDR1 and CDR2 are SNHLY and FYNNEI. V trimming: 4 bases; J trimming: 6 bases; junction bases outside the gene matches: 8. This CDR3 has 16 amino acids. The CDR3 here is CASSALAGGNGNEQFF. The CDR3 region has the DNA TGTGCCAGCAGTGCCTTAGCGGGGGGGAATGGCAATGAGCAGTTCTTC.

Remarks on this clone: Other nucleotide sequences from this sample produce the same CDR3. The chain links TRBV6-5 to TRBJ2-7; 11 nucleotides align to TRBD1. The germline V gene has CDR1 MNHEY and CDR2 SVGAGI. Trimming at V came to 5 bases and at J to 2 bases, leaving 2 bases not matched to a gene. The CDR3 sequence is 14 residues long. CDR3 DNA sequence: TGTGCCAGCAGTCGGGGACAGGGGGCCTACGAGCAGTACTTC. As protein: CASSRGQGAYEQYF.

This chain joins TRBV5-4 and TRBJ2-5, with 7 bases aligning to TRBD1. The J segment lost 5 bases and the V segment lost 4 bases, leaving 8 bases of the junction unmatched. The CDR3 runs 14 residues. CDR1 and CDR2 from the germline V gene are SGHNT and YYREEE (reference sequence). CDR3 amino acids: CASSRQGVGETQYF. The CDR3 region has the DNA TGTGCCAGCAGCCGACAGGGTGTTGGGGAGACCCAGTACTTC.

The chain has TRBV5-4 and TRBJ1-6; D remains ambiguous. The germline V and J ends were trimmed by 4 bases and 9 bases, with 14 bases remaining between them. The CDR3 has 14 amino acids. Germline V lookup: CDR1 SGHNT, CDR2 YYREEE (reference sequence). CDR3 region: CASSLEGIGSPLHF. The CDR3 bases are TGTGCCAGCAGCCTCGAGGGAATAGGTTCACCCCTCCACTTT.

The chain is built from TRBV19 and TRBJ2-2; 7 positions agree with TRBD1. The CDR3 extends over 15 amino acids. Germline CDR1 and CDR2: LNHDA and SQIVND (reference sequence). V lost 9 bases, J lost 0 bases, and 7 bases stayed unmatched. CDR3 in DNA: TGTGCCAGCCGTATGGGGACAGCGAACACCGGGGAGCTGTTTTTT. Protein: CASRMGTANTGELFF.

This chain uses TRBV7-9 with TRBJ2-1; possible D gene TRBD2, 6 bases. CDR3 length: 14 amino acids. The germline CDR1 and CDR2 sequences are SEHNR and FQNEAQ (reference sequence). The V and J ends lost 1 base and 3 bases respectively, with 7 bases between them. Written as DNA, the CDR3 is TGTGCCAGCAGCTTAGGGGGGGACTACAATGAGCAGTTCTTC. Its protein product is CASSLGGDYNEQFF.

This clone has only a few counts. The chain's CDR3 is CASSAELAGAWKTQYF. For the CDR3, the DNA is TGTGCCAGCAGCGCCGAACTAGCGGGGGCGTGGAAGACCCAGTACTTC. The chain links TRBV9 to TRBJ2-5; TRBD2 matches at 11 bases. The V gene's germline CDR1 is SGDLS and CDR2 YYNGEE. The CDR3 consists of 16 residues. The V and J ends lost 3 bases and 6 bases, in that order; junction bases with no gene match: 10. Together with reference TRBV9 and TRBJ2-5, the CDR3 gives the full variable domain: DSGVTQTPKHLITATGQRVTLRCSPRSGDLSVYWYQQSLDQGLQFLIQYYNGEERAKGNILERFSAQQFPDLHSELNLSSLELGDSALYFCASSAELAGAWKTQYFGPGTRLLVL.

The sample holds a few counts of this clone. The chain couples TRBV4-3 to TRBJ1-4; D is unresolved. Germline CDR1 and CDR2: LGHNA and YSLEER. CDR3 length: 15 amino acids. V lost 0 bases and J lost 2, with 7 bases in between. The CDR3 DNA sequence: TGCGCCAGCAGCCAAGAGGGTAGCACTAATGAAAAACTGTTTTTT. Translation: CASSQEGSTNEKLFF.

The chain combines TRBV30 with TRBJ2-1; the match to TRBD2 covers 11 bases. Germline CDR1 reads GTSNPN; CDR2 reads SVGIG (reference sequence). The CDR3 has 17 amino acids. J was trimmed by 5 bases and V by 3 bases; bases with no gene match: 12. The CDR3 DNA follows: TGTGCCTGGAGCCGAGTGTCTCGACTAGCGGGAAACAATGAGCAGTTCTTC. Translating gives CAWSRVSRLAGNNEQFF.

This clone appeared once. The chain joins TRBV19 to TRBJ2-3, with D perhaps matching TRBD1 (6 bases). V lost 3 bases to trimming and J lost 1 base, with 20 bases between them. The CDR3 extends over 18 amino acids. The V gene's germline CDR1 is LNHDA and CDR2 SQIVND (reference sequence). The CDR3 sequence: CASSIETGTSGRTDTQYF. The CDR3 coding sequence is TGTGCCAGTAGTATCGAAACCGGGACATCAGGTCGCACAGATACGCAGTATTTT.

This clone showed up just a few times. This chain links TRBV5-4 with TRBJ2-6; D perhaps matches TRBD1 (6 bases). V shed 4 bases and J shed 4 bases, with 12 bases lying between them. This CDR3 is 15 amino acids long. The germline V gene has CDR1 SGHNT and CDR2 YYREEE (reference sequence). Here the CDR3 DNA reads TGTGCCAGCAGCCCACAGGGAACCGGGGCCAACGTCCTGACTTTC. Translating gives CASSPQGTGANVLTF.

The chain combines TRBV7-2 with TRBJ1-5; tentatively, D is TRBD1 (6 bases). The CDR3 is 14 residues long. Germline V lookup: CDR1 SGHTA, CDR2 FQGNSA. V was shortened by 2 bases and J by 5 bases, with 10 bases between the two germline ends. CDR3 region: CASSLRDTDQPQHF. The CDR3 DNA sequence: TGTGCCAGCAGCTTAAGGGACACCGATCAGCCCCAGCATTTT.

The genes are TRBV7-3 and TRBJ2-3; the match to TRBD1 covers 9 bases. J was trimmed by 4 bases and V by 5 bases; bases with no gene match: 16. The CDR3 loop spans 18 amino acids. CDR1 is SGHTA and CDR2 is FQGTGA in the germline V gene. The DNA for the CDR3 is TGTGCCAGCAGCCACGGCAGGGGGACAGGGAGCTCCCCAGATACGCAGTATTTT. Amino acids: CASSHGRGTGSSPDTQYF.

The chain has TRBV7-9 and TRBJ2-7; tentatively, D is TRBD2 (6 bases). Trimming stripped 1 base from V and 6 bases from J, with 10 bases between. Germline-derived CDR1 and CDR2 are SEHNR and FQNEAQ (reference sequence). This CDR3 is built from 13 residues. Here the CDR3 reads CASSLEARGEQYF. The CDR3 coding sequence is TGTGCCAGCAGCTTAGAGGCGCGGGGCGAGCAGTACTTC. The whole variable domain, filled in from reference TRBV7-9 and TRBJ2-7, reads DTGVSQNPRHKITKRGQNVTFRCDPISEHNRLYWYRQTLGQGPEFLTYFQNEAQLEKSRLLSDRFSAERPKGSFSTLEIQRTEQGDSAMYLCASSLEARGEQYFGPGTRLTVT.

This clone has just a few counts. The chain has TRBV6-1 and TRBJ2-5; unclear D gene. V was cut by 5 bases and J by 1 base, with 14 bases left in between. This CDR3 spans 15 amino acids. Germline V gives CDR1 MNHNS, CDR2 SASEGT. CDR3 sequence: CASSNSLVGQETQYF. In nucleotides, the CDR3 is TGTGCCAGCAGTAATAGTCTAGTTGGCCAAGAGACCCAGTACTTC.

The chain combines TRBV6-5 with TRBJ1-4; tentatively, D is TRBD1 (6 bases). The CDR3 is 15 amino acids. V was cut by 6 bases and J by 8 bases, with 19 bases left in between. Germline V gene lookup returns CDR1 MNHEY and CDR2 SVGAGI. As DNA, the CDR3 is TGTGCCAGCAGGATAGGACAGTCACTCGAAGAAAAACTGTTTTTT. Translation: CASRIGQSLEEKLFF.

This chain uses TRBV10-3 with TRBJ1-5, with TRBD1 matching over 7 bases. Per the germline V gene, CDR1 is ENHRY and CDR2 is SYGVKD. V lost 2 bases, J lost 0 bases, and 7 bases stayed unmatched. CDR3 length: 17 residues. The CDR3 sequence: CAISEQPTGYSNQPQHF. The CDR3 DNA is TGTGCCATCAGTGAGCAACCGACAGGGTATAGCAATCAGCCCCAGCATTTT.

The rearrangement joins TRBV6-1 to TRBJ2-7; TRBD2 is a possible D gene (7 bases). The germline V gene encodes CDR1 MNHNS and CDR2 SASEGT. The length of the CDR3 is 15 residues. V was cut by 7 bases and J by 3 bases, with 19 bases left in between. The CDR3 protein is CASTLGGQGRYEQYF. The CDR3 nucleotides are TGTGCCAGCACTCTGGGAGGGCAGGGGCGCTACGAGCAGTACTTC.

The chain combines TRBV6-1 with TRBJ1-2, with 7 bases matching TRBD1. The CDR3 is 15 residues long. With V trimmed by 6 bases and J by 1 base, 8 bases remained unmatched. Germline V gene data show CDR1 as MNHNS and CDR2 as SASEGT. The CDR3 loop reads CASRFRDRDNYGYTF. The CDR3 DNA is TGTGCCAGCAGATTCCGGGACAGAGATAACTATGGCTACACCTTC.

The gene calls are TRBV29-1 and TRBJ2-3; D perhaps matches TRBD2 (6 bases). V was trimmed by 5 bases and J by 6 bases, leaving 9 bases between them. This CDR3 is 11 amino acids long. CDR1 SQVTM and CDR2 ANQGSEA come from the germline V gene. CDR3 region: CSVSEGDTQYF. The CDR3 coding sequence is TGCAGCGTTTCGGAGGGGGATACGCAGTATTTT.

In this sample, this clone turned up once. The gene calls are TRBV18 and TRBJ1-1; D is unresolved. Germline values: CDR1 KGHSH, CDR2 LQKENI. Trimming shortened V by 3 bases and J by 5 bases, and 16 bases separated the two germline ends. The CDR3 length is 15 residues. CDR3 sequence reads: CASSPGPGSATEAFF. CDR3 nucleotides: TGTGCCAGCTCACCCGGCCCGGGGTCTGCAACTGAAGCTTTCTTT.

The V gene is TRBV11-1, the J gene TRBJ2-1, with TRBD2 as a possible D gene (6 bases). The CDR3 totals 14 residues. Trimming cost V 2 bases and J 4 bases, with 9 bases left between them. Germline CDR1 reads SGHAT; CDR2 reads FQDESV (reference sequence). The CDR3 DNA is TGTGCCAGCAGCTTATCCGGGACTTACAATGAGCAGTTCTTC. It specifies CASSLSGTYNEQFF.

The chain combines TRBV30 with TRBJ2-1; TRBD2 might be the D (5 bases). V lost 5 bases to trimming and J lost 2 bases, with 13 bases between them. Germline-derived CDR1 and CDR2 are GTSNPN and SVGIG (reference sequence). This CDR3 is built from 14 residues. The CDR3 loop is CAWVGWETYNEQFF. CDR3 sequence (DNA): TGTGCCTGGGTGGGCTGGGAGACCTACAATGAGCAGTTCTTC.

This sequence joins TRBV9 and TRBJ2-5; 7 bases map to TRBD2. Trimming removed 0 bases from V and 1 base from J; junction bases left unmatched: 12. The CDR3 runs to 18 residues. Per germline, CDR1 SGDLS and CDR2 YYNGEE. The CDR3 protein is CASSVGVSRSGAQETQYF. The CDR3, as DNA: TGTGCCAGCAGCGTAGGTGTTTCGAGGAGCGGGGCCCAAGAGACCCAGTACTTC.

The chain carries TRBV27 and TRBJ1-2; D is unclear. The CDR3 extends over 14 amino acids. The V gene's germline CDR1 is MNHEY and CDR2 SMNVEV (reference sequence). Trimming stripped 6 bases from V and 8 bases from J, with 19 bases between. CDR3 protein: CASSHRTGIEGYTF. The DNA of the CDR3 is TGTGCCAGCAGCCATAGGACGGGAATTGAAGGCTACACCTTC.

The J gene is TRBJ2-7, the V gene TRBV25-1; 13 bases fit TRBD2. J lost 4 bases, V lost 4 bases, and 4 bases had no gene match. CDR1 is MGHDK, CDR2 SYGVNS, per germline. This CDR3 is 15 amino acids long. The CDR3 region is CASSGTSGGAYEQYF. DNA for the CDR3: TGTGCCAGCAGTGGAACTAGCGGGGGGGCTTACGAGCAGTACTTC.